The 9 T cell receptor beta chains listed next were all sequenced from one sample in a study of graft-versus-host responses after intestinal transplantation. The repertoire was sequenced with immunoSEQ multiplex PCR; TCRdb's copy has only in-frame clones and lacks some. The repertoire consists of about 8,200 clones, with over 90% occurring once and the leading ten covering 2% to 2.5%. The sequences come from PBMCs, collected 11 days after intestinal transplantation. The receptor source for this set is a human patient who received an intestinal transplant, so some T cells may come from the graft donor.

The chain links TRBV2 to TRBJ2-7; the match to TRBD1 covers 8 bases. In germline, CDR1 is SNHLY, CDR2 FYNNEI. J was trimmed by 4 bases and V by 3 bases; bases with no gene match: 11. There are 16 residues in the CDR3. The CDR3: CASSEEPMQGAYEQYF. CDR3 bases: TGTGCCAGCAGTGAGGAACCAATGCAGGGGGCTTACGAGCAGTACTTC.

V usage is TRBV27 and J usage is TRBJ2-1; D is perhaps TRBD1 (6 bases). This CDR3 has 15 residues. V dropped 6 bases and J dropped 3 bases, with 15 bases sitting between them. Germline V gives CDR1 MNHEY, CDR2 SMNVEV (reference sequence). For the CDR3, the DNA is TGTGCCAGCAGCCCACCAGGGGCCAACTACAATGAGCAGTTCTTC. Translated: CASSPPGANYNEQFF.

The chain has TRBV5-8 and TRBJ2-1; 14 bases are a match to TRBD2. Trimming removed 0 bases from V and 5 bases from J; junction bases left unmatched: 7. The CDR3 is 18 residues long. CDR1 and CDR2 (germline): SGHTS, YDEGEE. CDR3 nucleotide sequence: TGTGCCAGCAGCTTGGGACTAGCGGGGGGGAGAAGCAACAATGAGCAGTTCTTC. Protein product: CASSLGLAGGRSNNEQFF. The complete variable domain, with remaining parts taken from reference TRBV5-8 and TRBJ2-1, reads EAGVTQSPTHLIKTRGQQATLRCSPISGHTSVYWYQQALGLGLQFLLWYDEGEERNRGNFPPRFSGRQFPNYSSELNVNALELEDSALYLCASSLGLAGGRSNNEQFFGPGTRLTVL.

The rearrangement joins TRBV5-1 to TRBJ2-3; TRBD1 matches at 9 bases. The germline gives CDR1 SGHRS, CDR2 YFSETQ. The CDR3 sequence is 16 residues long. J lost 2 bases, V lost 2 bases, and 6 bases had no gene match. CDR3 sequence: CASSLGTGYPTDTQYF. DNA for the CDR3: TGCGCCAGCAGCTTAGGGACAGGGTATCCCACAGATACGCAGTATTTT.

The CDR3 coding sequence is TGTGCCAGCAGTGCCGGGGAGCTCCAAGAGACCCAGTACTTC. It encodes CASSAGELQETQYF. The chain joins TRBV28 to TRBJ2-5; D may be TRBD2 (5 bases). Germline CDR1 MDHEN, CDR2 SYDVKM. Trimming removed 5 bases from V and 1 base from J, with 11 bases in between. This CDR3 spans 14 amino acids.

Only one count was recorded for this clone. The chain employs TRBV6-1 and TRBJ1-2; 9 bases are shared with TRBD1. Germline V lookup: CDR1 MNHNS, CDR2 SASEGT. V shed 10 bases, J shed 6 bases, and the junction held 12 bases outside the gene matches. The CDR3 totals 14 residues. CDR3 bases: TGTGCCACCGAGCCGGGACAGGGTTTCGATGGCTACACCTTC. This gives the protein CATEPGQGFDGYTF.

The chain recombines TRBV7-9 with TRBJ2-2; maybe TRBD2 (6 bases). The CDR3 runs 15 residues. V was clipped by 3 bases and J by 2 bases, with 10 bases between them. Germline V lookup: CDR1 SEHNR, CDR2 FQNEAQ (reference sequence). CDR3 region: CASSLWDSNTGELFF. CDR3 bases: TGTGCCAGCAGCTTGTGGGACTCCAACACCGGGGAGCTGTTTTTT.

V gene TRBV7-9 combines with J gene TRBJ2-1; possibly TRBD1 for D (6 bases). CDR3 size: 13 residues. Germline CDR1 reads SEHNR; CDR2 reads FQNEAQ (reference sequence). The V end lost 3 bases, the J end lost 12 bases, and 15 bases lay between the germline ends. This CDR3 reads CASSLQGLDWQFF. DNA for the CDR3: TGTGCCAGCAGCTTGCAGGGGCTGGATTGGCAGTTCTTC.

The chain couples TRBV4-1 to TRBJ2-7, with 7 bases fitting TRBD1. CDR3 length: 14 residues. The V segment lost 3 bases and the J segment 0 bases; nucleotides outside the gene matches: 2. The germline CDR1 and CDR2 sequences are MGHRA and YSYEKL. The CDR3 region is CASSQGQSSYEQYF. CDR3 sequence (DNA): TGCGCCAGCAGCCAGGGACAGTCCTCCTACGAGCAGTACTTC.